The following is a TCR beta chain sequence with its context. The antigen it binds to is not known. No qualities accompany the bases; no much larger clone lies one base away. This entry comes from a study of technical replicates of blood from a handful of donors (dated by TCRdb to the late 2010s). The CDR3 contains 14 residues, cysteine and phenylalanine counted. The DNA shown is the 42-base CDR3, in frame from base 1. V loses 2 bases of germline sequence and J loses 3 bases, and the interval between the two ends is 10 bases. The CDR1 and CDR2 encoded by the germline V gene are MNHNS and SASEGT. The library was produced with the immunoSEQ multiplex PCR assay. TCRdb stores this immuneACCESS table with in-frame sequences only. Part of the clones is absent; in the studies checked, under half of the shortfall reflects unresolved V genes, and no reason is known for the rest. The sample contains roughly 76,000 clones, roughly 94% of them found a single time. The top ten hold about 0.39% of the sample.

In this chain, TRBV6-1 is recombined with TRBJ1-2, with no D gene named confidently. Sequencing was done on a sample of T cells isolated from PBMCs. The sequence was obtained from a human donor in good health. The bases are TGTGCCAGCAGTGAACCGAGAAGCCACTATGGCTACACCTTC. Its protein reads: CASSEPRSHYGYTF.